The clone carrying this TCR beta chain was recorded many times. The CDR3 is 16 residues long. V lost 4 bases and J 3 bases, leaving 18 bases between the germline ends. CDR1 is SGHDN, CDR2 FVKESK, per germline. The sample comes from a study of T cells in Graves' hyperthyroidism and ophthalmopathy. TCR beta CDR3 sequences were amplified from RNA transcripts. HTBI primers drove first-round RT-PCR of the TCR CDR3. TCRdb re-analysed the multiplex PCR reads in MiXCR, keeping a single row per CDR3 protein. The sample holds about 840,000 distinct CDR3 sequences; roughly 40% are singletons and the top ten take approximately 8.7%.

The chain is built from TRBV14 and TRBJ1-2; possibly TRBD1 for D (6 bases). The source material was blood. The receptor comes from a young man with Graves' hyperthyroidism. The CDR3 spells CASSLEGGTYYYGYTF. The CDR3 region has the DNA TGTGCCAGCAGCCTCGAAGGGGGGACGTACTACTATGGCTACACCTTC.